A selection of T cell receptor beta chains follows, all from one sample in a study of beta chain features in type 1 diabetes. TCRdb's copy holds only in-frame clones and misses some; the assay was immunoSEQ multiplex PCR. The sample shows more than 100,000 clones, 7% to 10% of them seen only once. Sample: central memory CD4+ T cells from blood. The receptors come from a man aged 30 to 45 with type 1 diabetes. The CDR3 runs from the conserved cysteine through the conserved F or W. A D gene is named only where the DNA matches it firmly. Where a row states a size, it is once, few, many or the class of an expanded clone; other rows omit it.

clone_size	v_call	d_call	j_call	cdr3_nt	cdr3_aa
-	TRBV6-5	TRBD1	TRBJ1-3	TGTGCCAGCAGTTACGGGACAGACTCTGGAAACACCATATATTTT	CASSYGTDSGNTIYF
-	TRBV19	TRBD1	TRBJ2-7	TGTGCCAGTAGGGAAACAGGGGGGACCTACGAGCAGTACTTC	CASRETGGTYEQYF
-	TRBV6-6	-	TRBJ2-7	TGTGCCAGCAGTCCAGACAGGTCAAACGAGCAGTACTTC	CASSPDRSNEQYF
-	TRBV7-9	TRBD2	TRBJ2-5	TGTGCCAGCAGCTTAGTAACTAGCGGGGGCGAGACCCAGTACTTC	CASSLVTSGGETQYF
-	TRBV2	-	TRBJ1-2	TGTGCCAGCAGAGGGACTTGGGGAACCAATAACTATGGCTACACCTTC	CASRGTWGTNNYGYTF
-	TRBV7-9	-	TRBJ2-3	TGTGCCAGCAGCCCCACAGGGAGCACAGATACGCAGTATTTT	CASSPTGSTDTQYF
few	TRBV28	TRBD1	TRBJ2-1	TGTGCCAGCAGTAACCGGGACAGGGACGATGAGCAGTTCTTC	CASSNRDRDDEQFF
-	TRBV7-8	TRBD2	TRBJ2-7	TGTGCCAGCAGCCCGGGGGGGGGCCCCGTCTACGAGCAGTACTTC	CASSPGGGPVYEQYF
few	TRBV18	-	TRBJ2-4	TGTGCCAGCTCACTCACGACAGGCCAGGATCACATTCAGTACTTC	CASSLTTGQDHIQYF
few	TRBV14	-	TRBJ2-7	TGTGCCAGCAGCCAAGGTCAACTTGCTTACGAGCAGTACTTC	CASSQGQLAYEQYF
few	TRBV4-1	-	TRBJ1-1	TGCGCCAGCAGCCTACAATCAGTGAACACTGAAGCTTTCTTT	CASSLQSVNTEAFF
few	TRBV7-9	-	TRBJ1-1	TGTGCCAGCCACTATATAGACAGTCTAGGCCACACTGAAGCTTTCTTT	CASHYIDSLGHTEAFF
few	TRBV5-1	-	TRBJ2-7	TGCGCCAGCAGGCCGGCTTCGGGGAGTCCCTACGAGCAGTACTTC	CASRPASGSPYEQYF
-	TRBV7-8	TRBD1	TRBJ1-5	TGTGCCAGCAGCTTAAGACAGGGAGATCAGCCCCAGCATTTT	CASSLRQGDQPQHF
-	TRBV5-1	-	TRBJ1-1	TGCGCCAGCAGCTTTAACAGTAACACTGAAGCTTTCTTT	CASSFNSNTEAFF
-	TRBV5-1	TRBD1	TRBJ1-2	TGCGCCAGCAGCTTGAGGACAGGGGATGGCTACACCTTC	CASSLRTGDGYTF
many	TRBV11-2	TRBD1	TRBJ2-6	TGTGCCAGCAGCTTTACAGGGGCTGGGGCCAACGTCCTGACTTTC	CASSFTGAGANVLTF
few	TRBV5-4	TRBD2	TRBJ2-3	TGTGCCAGCAGCTCCGGCCAGCGGGGGGGGGATACGCAGTATTTT	CASSSGQRGGDTQYF
-	TRBV29-1	TRBD1	TRBJ2-7	TGCAGCGCCCGGACAGGGGGTTTTTCCGAGCAGTACTTC	CSARTGGFSEQYF
many	TRBV7-3	-	TRBJ2-5	TGTGCCAGCAGCTTCCGCGGTGACCAGACCCAGTACTTC	CASSFRGDQTQYF
few	TRBV5-4	TRBD2	TRBJ2-3	TGTGCCAGCAGTTATCCAAGCGGGGCGAGCACAGATACGCAGTATTTT	CASSYPSGASTDTQYF
few	TRBV7-9	TRBD1	TRBJ1-2	TGTGCCAGCAGCCACGCGGGACAGGGGGCAAGTGGCTACACCTTC	CASSHAGQGASGYTF
-	TRBV7-9	-	TRBJ2-2	TGTGCCAGCAGCTTCTACAGAGACACCGGGGAGCTGTTTTTT	CASSFYRDTGELFF
few	TRBV27	-	TRBJ2-3	TGTGCCAGCAGACGAGGGCCGGCATCTTACACAGATACGCAGTATTTT	CASRRGPASYTDTQYF
-	TRBV15	TRBD2	TRBJ2-1	TGTGCCACCAGCGGGACTAGCGGGGGCCTGCAGTTCTTC	CATSGTSGGLQFF
-	TRBV5-1	TRBD1	TRBJ1-4	TGCGCCAGCAGCATCATGACAGGGGGTGAAAAACTGTTTTTT	CASSIMTGGEKLFF
-	TRBV5-1	TRBD2	TRBJ2-1	TGCGCCAGCAGCTTGGGCGGGACTAGGGGACTCAATGAGCAGTTCTTC	CASSLGGTRGLNEQFF
-	TRBV5-1	-	TRBJ1-5	TGCGCCAGCAGCTTGGCAGGGAATAGCAATCAGCCCCAGCATTTT	CASSLAGNSNQPQHF
many	TRBV2	-	TRBJ2-3	TGTGCCAGCCGTGGGGCGGATACGCAGTATTTT	CASRGADTQYF
few	TRBV12-5	-	TRBJ2-1	TGTGCTAGTGGCACCGGGGAGCTGGGGCAGTTCTTC	CASGTGELGQFF
few	TRBV12-2	-	TRBJ2-7	TGTGCAAGTCGCTTAGTAGACAGGAGCTCCTACGAGCAGTACTTC	CASRLVDRSSYEQYF
few	TRBV21-1	-	TRBJ2-2	TGTGCCAGCAGCAATACAGGGGGCACCGGGGAGCTGTTTTTT	CASSNTGGTGELFF
few	TRBV5-1	-	TRBJ2-7	TGCGCCAGCAGCCTGTCCCCCTCCGACAGAAAAGTCTCCTACGAGCAGTACTTC	CASSLSPSDRKVSYEQYF
-	TRBV6-1	TRBD1	TRBJ2-7	TGTGCCAGCAGCCAGAGACAGGGAGCCTACGAGCAGTACTTC	CASSQRQGAYEQYF
-	TRBV10-3	TRBD2	TRBJ2-1	TGTGCCATCCGGCTAGCGGTGGTCAATGAGCAGTTCTTC	CAIRLAVVNEQFF
few	TRBV7-6	TRBD2	TRBJ2-3	TGTGCCAGCAGCTTAGCCGCTAGCGGTTACACAGATACGCAGTATTTT	CASSLAASGYTDTQYF
-	TRBV5-1	-	TRBJ1-5	TGCGCCAGCAGCTTGGTGTCAGATCAGCCCCAGCATTTT	CASSLVSDQPQHF
-	TRBV6-6	TRBD1	TRBJ2-4	TGTGCCAGCAGTTACGCCGGGACAGCTACCAAAAACATTCAGTACTTC	CASSYAGTATKNIQYF
-	TRBV9	-	TRBJ1-2	TGTGCCAGCAGCGTAGGGGGCTGGTATGGCTACACCTTC	CASSVGGWYGYTF
few	TRBV7-8	TRBD1	TRBJ1-6	TGTGCCAGCAGTATAGACAGGGGACCCTATAATTCACCCCTCCACTTT	CASSIDRGPYNSPLHF
-	TRBV9	TRBD2	TRBJ2-2	TGTGCCAGCAGCGTCAGGAGCGGGGGGGCGACCGGGGAGCTGTTTTTT	CASSVRSGGATGELFF
few	TRBV7-8	TRBD2	TRBJ2-1	TGTGCCAGCAGCTTAGGGCGGGGGGGCATGAATGAGCAGTTCTTC	CASSLGRGGMNEQFF
-	TRBV28	TRBD2	TRBJ2-1	TGTGCCAGCAGTTTTCCTAGCGGGGGTGGGCGCGAGCAGTTCTTC	CASSFPSGGGREQFF
few	TRBV29-1	TRBD1	TRBJ1-1	TGCAGCGCCAACAGGGGTGGCCGGCTGAACACTGAAGCTTTCTTT	CSANRGGRLNTEAFF
once	TRBV10-3	TRBD1	TRBJ1-2	TGTGCCATCAAACCTACAGGGGACAACTATGGCTACACCTTC	CAIKPTGDNYGYTF
-	TRBV7-9	-	TRBJ1-1	TGTGCCAGCAGCGTACAGGTTAGTGATGAAGCTTTCTTT	CASSVQVSDEAFF
few	TRBV5-6	-	TRBJ1-1	TGTGCCAGCAGCTTGCGGCGACAGCTTACGAACACTGAAGCTTTCTTT	CASSLRRQLTNTEAFF
few	TRBV5-1	TRBD1	TRBJ1-1	TGCGCCAGCAGCTACGGGACAGGGCACTCGGGGGCTGAAGCTTTCTTT	CASSYGTGHSGAEAFF
few	TRBV5-1	-	TRBJ2-6	TGCGCCAGCAGGTTTCCGGGCTCTGGGGCCAACGTCCTGACTTTC	CASRFPGSGANVLTF
-	TRBV2	TRBD1	TRBJ1-2	TGTGCCAGCAGGACAGGGGAGGAGGGATATGGCTACACCTTC	CASRTGEEGYGYTF
-	TRBV11-2	TRBD1	TRBJ2-7	TGTGCCAGCAGCCACGGGACAGGGCGGAACGAGCAGTACTTC	CASSHGTGRNEQYF
few	TRBV7-2	-	TRBJ2-5	TGTGCCAGCAGCCAGGCGGGGATGATAGAGACCCAGTACTTC	CASSQAGMIETQYF
few	TRBV5-4	TRBD1	TRBJ2-3	TGTGCCAGCAGCCCCGGACAGGTTGGGGCAGATACGCAGTATTTT	CASSPGQVGADTQYF
few	TRBV4-3	-	TRBJ2-5	TGCGCCAGCAGCCGCTCAGGGGAAGAGACCCAGTACTTC	CASSRSGEETQYF
-	TRBV2	TRBD2	TRBJ2-1	TGTGCCAGCAGGAAAGGCGGGACTAGCGGGGGGAACAATGAGCAGTTCTTC	CASRKGGTSGGNNEQFF